This entry describes one T cell receptor (delta chain). Its specificity is unknown. Since a much larger clone is just one base distant, this may be a read error. Thymocytes were sorted as CD3+ TCRVdelta1+ TCRVdelta2- after alphabeta T cell depletion. This sample is drawn from a study of Vδ1+ human thymocytes. Study-level results: Thymic TRG and TRD repertoires appeared highly polyclonal.

RNA was extracted from the cells and then reverse transcribed. The CDR3 regions were amplified by multiplex PCR from V-gene primers to a constant-region primer. TCRdb reprocessed the multiplex PCR reads through CATT. The sample lists some 55,000 delta-chain clones; approximately 15% were seen once. The ends lost 3 bases at V and 0 bases at J; junction bases unmatched: 17. Germline CDR1 and CDR2: GEAIGNYY and EKD. This CDR3 has 19 residues. The chain links TRDV2 to TRDJ1; 8 bases match TRDD3. The sample consisted of Vdelta1+ gamma-delta thymocytes from the thymus. Subset reported: FACS-sorted CD3+ TCRalphabeta- TCRVdelta1+ TCRVdelta2- thymocytes. This TCR derives from a boy under three years old who had congenital heart surgery. DNA for the CDR3: TGTGCCTGTGACCCAGGACCGGTGGTTAATGGGGGATACACCGATAAACTCATCTTT. It specifies CACDPGPVVNGGYTDKLIF.